This T cell receptor beta chain comes out of a study of blood T cells in healthy people across ages. The CDR3 has 15 amino acids. Trimming took 0 bases from V and 3 from J, leaving 12 bases between them. The germline CDR1 and CDR2 sequences are SGDLS and YYNGEE. The second PCR ran about 6 to 11 cycles with a sample-barcoded 5' primer and J-beta primers. The template-switch adaptor, which had 12 random nucleotides, put a tag on each cDNA molecule. A single record per CDR3 protein comes from TCRdb applying MiXCR to the 5' RACE reads. Altogether hundreds of thousands of distinct CDR3 sequences are present, more than 55% being singletons, with the ten largest covering around 25%.

The V gene is TRBV9, the J gene TRBJ2-5; D perhaps matches TRBD2 (5 bases). The receptor was derived from a man in his forties in good health. Sequencing was performed on blood. The chain's CDR3 is CASSVGSYGEETQYF. The CDR3 DNA reads TGTGCCAGCAGCGTAGGAAGTTACGGGGAAGAGACCCAGTACTTC.